This passage covers 5 T cell receptor beta chains from one sample sequenced in a study of T cells in Graves' hyperthyroidism and ophthalmopathy. It was RNA transcripts that yielded the amplified TCR beta CDR3 regions. The primer set for the first-round RT-PCR of the TCR CDR3 was HTBI. In TCRdb, the multiplex PCR reads were re-called with MiXCR into one record per CDR3 protein. The sample lists approximately 400,000 distinct CDR3 sequences, roughly 14% occurring once. Sample: blood. Receptor source: a man younger than 40 with Graves' hyperthyroidism that later progressed to Graves' ophthalmopathy.

The chain joins TRBV30 to TRBJ2-1; maybe TRBD2 (5 bases). The CDR3 contains 13 residues. Germline loops: CDR1 GTSNPN, CDR2 SVGIG (reference sequence). Trimming shortened V by 4 bases and J by 10 bases, and 17 bases separated the two germline ends. This CDR3 reads CAWTPPVGVEQFF. The DNA for the CDR3 is TGTGCCTGGACCCCACCGGTCGGGGTCGAGCAGTTCTTC.

This clonotype was counted ten times or more. This chain joins TRBV14 and TRBJ2-2; perhaps TRBD2 as D (6 bases). Trimming removed 5 bases from V and 3 bases from J, with 10 bases in between. The CDR3 consists of 14 residues. CDR1 and CDR2 from the germline V gene are SGHDN and FVKESK. The CDR3 DNA is TGTGCCAGCAGCACGGGACTCGACACCGGGGAGCTGTTTTTT. Protein product: CASSTGLDTGELFF.

V gene TRBV6-1 combines with J gene TRBJ2-2, with D perhaps matching TRBD1 or TRBD2 (5 bases each). The CDR3 is 14 residues long. The V end was cut by 5 bases, the J end by 2 bases, with 9 bases between. CDR1 and CDR2 from the germline V gene are MNHNS and SASEGT. In DNA form, the CDR3 reads TGTGCCAGCAGTCGGGACCCCAACACCGGGGAGCTGTTTTTT. This gives the protein CASSRDPNTGELFF.

This clonotype was seen only a few times. V usage is TRBV24-1 and J usage is TRBJ2-2; D gene uncertain. The V and J ends lost 0 bases and 5 bases respectively, with 6 bases between them. This CDR3 contains 14 residues. The germline V gene encodes CDR1 KGHDR and CDR2 SFDVKD. The CDR3 nucleotides read TGTGCCACCAGTGATTTGCTCGGGACCGGGGAGCTGTTTTTT. Its translation is CATSDLLGTGELFF.

This chain uses TRBV19 with TRBJ2-1; D might be TRBD1 or TRBD2, each matching 5 bases. This CDR3 comprises 13 residues. Trimming took off 4 bases at V and 10 bases at J, with 14 bases between the two ends. Germline-derived CDR1 and CDR2 are LNHDA and SQIVND (reference sequence). The CDR3: CASSTGPSGEQFF. Written as DNA, the CDR3 is TGTGCCAGTAGTACGGGACCGTCCGGAGAGCAGTTCTTC.